These 20 T cell receptor beta chains were sequenced from one sample in a study of cytomegalovirus exposure and HLA in healthy donors. A multiplex PCR was run with 60 Vbeta primers and 13 Jbeta primers. Here immunoSEQ multiplex PCR was the method, and the copy in TCRdb shows in-frame clones only, minus some. The table includes 150,000 or so clones, around 78% detected once. The source material was PBMCs. Receptor source: a woman aged 18-35 years in good health and CMV-seronegative.

V usage is TRBV2 and J usage is TRBJ2-3, with TRBD2 matching 7 bases. J lost 3 bases, V lost 7 bases, and 16 bases had no gene match. Germline CDR1 reads SNHLY; CDR2 reads FYNNEI. The CDR3 extends over 17 amino acids. The CDR3: CASIGGVTSVGTDTQYF. DNA for the CDR3: TGTGCCAGCATAGGCGGAGTAACTAGCGTAGGGACAGATACGCAGTATTTT.

This clone was seen just once. The chain carries TRBV7-9 and TRBJ2-2, with 7 bases aligning to TRBD2. The CDR3 has 16 amino acids. Germline CDR1 SEHNR, CDR2 FQNEAQ (reference sequence). J lost 9 bases, V lost 5 bases, and 15 bases had no gene match. The CDR3 is CASSPSGTNQIRELFF. The CDR3 DNA is TGTGCCAGCAGCCCCTCCGGGACTAATCAAATCAGGGAGCTGTTTTTT.

This clone was seen a few times. This chain links TRBV5-1 with TRBJ1-1; TRBD1 matches at 7 bases. Germline V lookup: CDR1 SGHRS, CDR2 YFSETQ. V lost 4 bases to trimming and J lost 1 base; unmatched junction nucleotides: 4. This CDR3 contains 14 residues. CDR3: CASSARDRNTEAFF. CDR3 nucleotides: TGCGCCAGCAGCGCTCGGGACAGGAACACTGAAGCTTTCTTT.

The chain employs TRBV19 and TRBJ2-1; 8 positions agree with TRBD2. The CDR3 is 14 residues long. Germline V gene data show CDR1 as LNHDA and CDR2 as SQIVND (reference sequence). V shed 6 bases, J shed 8 bases, and the junction held 9 bases outside the gene matches. This CDR3 reads CASRPGLGYYEQFF. CDR3 in DNA: TGTGCCAGTAGGCCGGGACTAGGGTATTATGAGCAGTTCTTC.

This clone was seen only once. The chain couples TRBV6-6 to TRBJ2-2; weak D call: TRBD1 (6 bases). Germline V gene data show CDR1 as MNHNY and CDR2 as SVGAGI (reference sequence). V lost 7 bases and J lost 1, with 10 bases in between. This CDR3 has 14 amino acids. The CDR3 sequence is CASKRGGNTGELFF. Written as DNA, the CDR3 is TGTGCCAGCAAAAGAGGGGGGAACACCGGGGAGCTGTTTTTT.

The count of this clone is one. V usage is TRBV28 and J usage is TRBJ2-3, with TRBD2 matching over 11 bases. V lost 4 bases to trimming and J lost 1 base; unmatched junction nucleotides: 4. The CDR3 contains 16 residues. Germline CDR1 reads MDHEN; CDR2 reads SYDVKM. The CDR3 nucleotides read TGTGCCAGCAGTTCCCGACTAGCGGGGCGCACAGATACGCAGTATTTT. Translation gives CASSSRLAGRTDTQYF. The complete variable domain, with remaining parts taken from reference TRBV28 and TRBJ2-3, reads DVKVTQSSRYLVKRTGEKVFLECVQDMDHENMFWYRQDPGLGLRLIYFSYDVKMKEKGDIPEGYSVSREKKERFSLILESASTNQTSMYLCASSSRLAGRTDTQYFGPGTRLTVL.

For the CDR3, the DNA is TGTGCCAGCTCACCGCGCATTGACTCTGGAAACACCATATATTTT. The encoded protein is CASSPRIDSGNTIYF. The chain uses TRBV18 and TRBJ1-3; D is ambiguous. Germline V gene data show CDR1 as KGHSH and CDR2 as LQKENI. CDR3 length: 15 residues. V dropped 3 bases and J dropped 0 bases, with 9 bases sitting between them. The full variable domain, in which reference TRBV18 and TRBJ1-3 provide the parts outside the CDR3, is NAGVMQNPRHLVRRRGQEARLRCSPMKGHSHVYWYRQLPEEGLKFMVYLQKENIIDESGMPKERFSAEFPKEGPSILRIQQVVRGDSAAYFCASSPRIDSGNTIYFGEGSWLTVV.

This clone was picked up a small number of times. The chain couples TRBV28 to TRBJ2-5; 11 nucleotides match TRBD2. The germline gives CDR1 MDHEN, CDR2 SYDVKM. The CDR3 runs to 17 residues. V lost 0 bases to trimming and J lost 7 bases; unmatched junction nucleotides: 10. The CDR3 sequence is CASSLWDLAGGPGTQYF. DNA of the CDR3: TGTGCCAGCAGTTTATGGGATCTAGCGGGGGGCCCAGGGACCCAGTACTTC.

This sequence joins TRBV4-3 and TRBJ1-3; D unclear. V was cut by 2 bases and J by 4 bases, with 15 bases left in between. The CDR3 runs 16 residues. The germline V gene has CDR1 LGHNA and CDR2 YSLEER. Here the CDR3 reads CASSQLNPSGGNTIYF. The CDR3 bases are TGCGCCAGCAGCCAACTTAACCCCTCGGGAGGAAACACCATATATTTT.

The J gene is TRBJ1-2, the V gene TRBV11-2; D uncertain. From germline, CDR1 is SGHAT and CDR2 FQNNGV. Trimming shortened V by 1 base and J by 3 bases, and 9 bases separated the two germline ends. CDR3 size: 14 residues. CDR3 amino acids: CASSLGPRDYGYTF. The CDR3 bases are TGTGCCAGCAGCTTAGGGCCGCGGGACTATGGCTACACCTTC.

V gene TRBV6-1 combines with J gene TRBJ2-7; TRBD1 matches 7 bases. With V trimmed by 9 bases and J by 2 bases, 7 bases remained unmatched. In germline, CDR1 is MNHNS, CDR2 SASEGT. The CDR3 sequence is 13 residues long. The CDR3 nucleotides are TGTGCCAGTGGCCGGGACAGAGCCTACGAGCAGTACTTC. Its protein is CASGRDRAYEQYF.

The gene calls are TRBV19 and TRBJ1-2; weak D call: TRBD1 (6 bases). Trimming pared 3 bases from V and 4 bases from J, leaving 9 bases between. CDR1 LNHDA and CDR2 SQIVND come from the germline V gene (reference sequence). The CDR3 consists of 13 residues. The CDR3 loop is CASSMTGTYGYTF. The CDR3 DNA reads as TGTGCCAGTAGTATGACAGGAACCTATGGCTACACCTTC.

Only a few counts were recorded for this clone. V usage is TRBV6-5 and J usage is TRBJ1-2; 9 positions match TRBD1. This CDR3 has 14 residues. The germline V gene has CDR1 MNHEY and CDR2 SVGAGI. V was clipped by 0 bases and J by 6 bases; unmatched bases: 2. CDR3 bases: TGTGCCAGCAGTTACTCCGGGGACAGGGATGGCTACACCTTC. Translation gives CASSYSGDRDGYTF.

This chain uses TRBV4-2 with TRBJ2-3; 11 bases agree with TRBD1. The V gene's germline CDR1 is LGHNA and CDR2 YNFKEQ. There are 16 residues in the CDR3. J lost 4 bases, V lost 2 bases, and 5 bases had no gene match. The CDR3 loop is CASSQRPGQGADTQYF. CDR3 in DNA: TGTGCCAGCAGCCAACGGCCGGGACAGGGGGCAGATACGCAGTATTTT.

The DNA of the CDR3 is TGTGCCAGCAGCTTAGAAGTGGGCGGGAGGTACAATGAGCAGTTCTTC. Translated, it gives CASSLEVGGRYNEQFF. The J gene is TRBJ2-1, the V gene TRBV11-3, with 8 bases lining up with TRBD2. Germline CDR1 reads SGHNT; CDR2 reads YENEEA. The CDR3 is 16 residues long. V dropped 0 bases and J dropped 4; count of bases not matched to a gene: 5.

To note about this clone: Relative to the germline gene, one junction end is altered; a read error may explain this. The rearrangement links TRBV7-9 to TRBJ1-2, with D perhaps matching TRBD1 (6 bases). The germline gives CDR1 SEHNR, CDR2 FQNEAQ (reference sequence). This CDR3 has 13 residues. For the CDR3, the DNA is TGTTCCAGCAGCTCAGGGGATCCCTATGGCTACACCTTC. Amino acids: CSSSSGDPYGYTF.

The genes are TRBV7-8 and TRBJ1-5, with 8 bases matching TRBD1. The CDR3 covers 15 residues. Germline CDR1 and CDR2: SGHVS and FQNEAQ. V shed 6 bases and J 0 bases; nucleotides not matched to a gene: 4. The CDR3 sequence: CASSSTGDSNQPQHF. The CDR3, as DNA: TGTGCCAGCAGTTCGACAGGGGATAGCAATCAGCCCCAGCATTTT.

The chain is built from TRBV6-1 and TRBJ1-1, with D perhaps TRBD1 (6 bases). CDR3 size: 13 residues. Trimming shortened V by 1 base and J by 12 bases, and 15 bases separated the two germline ends. Germline V CDR1 and CDR2: MNHNS, SASEGT. This CDR3 reads CASSEGTASLTFF. CDR3 coding DNA: TGTGCCAGCAGTGAAGGGACAGCCTCTTTGACTTTCTTT.

The rearrangement joins TRBV5-6 to TRBJ2-3; 9 bases fit TRBD2. CDR1 and CDR2 from the germline V gene are SGHDT and YYEEEE. Germline trimming cut 1 base from V and 1 base from J; bases unmatched to any gene: 10. The CDR3 runs 18 residues. The CDR3 loop reads CASSLSLAGQPGTDTQYF. The CDR3 nucleotides read TGTGCCAGCAGCTTGTCTCTAGCGGGGCAGCCTGGCACAGATACGCAGTATTTT. The full variable domain, with the rest looked up from reference TRBV5-6 and TRBJ2-3, is DAGVTQSPTHLIKTRGQQVTLRCSPKSGHDTVSWYQQALGQGPQFIFQYYEEEERQRGNFPDRFSGHQFPNYSSELNVNALLLGDSALYLCASSLSLAGQPGTDTQYFGPGTRLTVL.

This chain connects TRBV19 to TRBJ2-3; 9 bases fit TRBD2. After removal of 7 bases from V and 2 bases from J, the junction contained 7 bases not matched to a gene. CDR3 length equals 15 residues. Germline loops: CDR1 LNHDA, CDR2 SQIVND (reference sequence). The CDR3 DNA is TGTGCCAGTACCATGGGCGGGGGGGTCACAGATACGCAGTATTTT. This encodes CASTMGGGVTDTQYF.